This T cell receptor beta chain stems from a study of blood T cell repertoires in COVID-19. Whole-study context: T cells, B-cell-depleted T cells, or PBMCs supplied cDNA or gDNA.

This CDR3 has 17 amino acids. Per the original data handling: Estimation of nucleated cell counts relied on the amplification of reference gene primers. Profiling relied on immunoSEQ multiplex PCR, and the TCRdb table lists in-frame clones only, not all of them. Clonal size and the V and J genes are those of that table, whereas D and trimming came from the DNA. The sample contains more than 200,000 clones, around 90% of which appear only once. Seattle participants joined during active infection and were tracked over time. Source material: peripheral blood. The V gene is TRBV7-5, the J gene TRBJ1-2; the D call in the table, TRBD1, was not verified against the DNA. TRBV7-5 has pseudogene status. The sequence was obtained from a woman aged 55-70 years with COVID-19, enrolled during active disease. The CDR3 DNA sequence: TGTGTCAGAAATTTTGACCGGGACACCGAATACAACTATGGCTACACCTTC. It codes for CVRNFDRDTEYNYGYTF.